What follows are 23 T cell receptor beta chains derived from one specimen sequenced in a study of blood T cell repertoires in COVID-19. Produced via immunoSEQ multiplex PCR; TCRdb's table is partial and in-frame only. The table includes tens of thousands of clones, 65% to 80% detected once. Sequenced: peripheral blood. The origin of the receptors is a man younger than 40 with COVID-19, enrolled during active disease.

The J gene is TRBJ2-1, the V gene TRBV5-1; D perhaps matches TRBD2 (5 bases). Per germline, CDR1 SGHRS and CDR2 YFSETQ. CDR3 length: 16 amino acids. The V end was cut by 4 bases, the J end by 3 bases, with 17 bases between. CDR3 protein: CASSPLSGGDYNEQFF. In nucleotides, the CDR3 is TGCGCCAGCAGCCCTCTCTCCGGAGGTGACTACAATGAGCAGTTCTTC.

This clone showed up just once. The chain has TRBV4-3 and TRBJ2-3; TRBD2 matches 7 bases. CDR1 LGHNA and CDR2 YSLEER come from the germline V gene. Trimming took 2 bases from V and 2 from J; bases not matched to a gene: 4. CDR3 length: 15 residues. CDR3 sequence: CASSQRTSATDTQYF. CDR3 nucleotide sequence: TGCGCCAGCAGCCAACGAACTAGCGCCACAGATACGCAGTATTTT.

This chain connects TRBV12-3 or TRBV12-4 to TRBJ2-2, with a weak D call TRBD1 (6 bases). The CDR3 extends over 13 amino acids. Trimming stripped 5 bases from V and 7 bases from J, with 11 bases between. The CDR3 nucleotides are TGTGCCAGCAGTCCATTACAGGGCGGGGAGCTGTTTTTT. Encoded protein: CASSPLQGGELFF.

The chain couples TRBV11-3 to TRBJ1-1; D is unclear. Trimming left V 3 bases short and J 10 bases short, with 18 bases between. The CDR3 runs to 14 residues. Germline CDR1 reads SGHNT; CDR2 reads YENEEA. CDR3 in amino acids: CASSLRASLAGAFF. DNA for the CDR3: TGTGCCAGCAGCTTGCGGGCCTCCCTCGCGGGAGCTTTCTTT.

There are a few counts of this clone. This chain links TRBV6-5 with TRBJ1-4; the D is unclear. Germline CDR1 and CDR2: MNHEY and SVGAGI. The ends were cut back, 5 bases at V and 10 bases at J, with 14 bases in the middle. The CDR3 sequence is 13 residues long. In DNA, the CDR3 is TGTGCCAGCAGTAATACTAGGTCCGGAAAACTGTTTTTT. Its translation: CASSNTRSGKLFF.

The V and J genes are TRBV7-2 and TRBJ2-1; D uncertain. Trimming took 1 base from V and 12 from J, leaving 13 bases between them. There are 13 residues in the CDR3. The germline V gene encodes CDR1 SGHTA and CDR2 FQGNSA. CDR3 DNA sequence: TGTGCCAGCAGCTTAGAAAAGGCGGCTTCGCAGTTCTTC. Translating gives CASSLEKAASQFF.

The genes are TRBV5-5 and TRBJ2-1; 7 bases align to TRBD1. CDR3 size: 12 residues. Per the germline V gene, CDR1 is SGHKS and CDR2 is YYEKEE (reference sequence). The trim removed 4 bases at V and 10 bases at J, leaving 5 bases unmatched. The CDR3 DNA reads TGTGCCAGCAGCCTCCAGGGGGACGAGCAGTTCTTC. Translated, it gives CASSLQGDEQFF.

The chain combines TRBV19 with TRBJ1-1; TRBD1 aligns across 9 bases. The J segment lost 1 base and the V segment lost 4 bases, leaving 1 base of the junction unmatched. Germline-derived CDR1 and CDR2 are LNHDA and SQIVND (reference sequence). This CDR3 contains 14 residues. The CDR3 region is CASSTTGGNTEAFF. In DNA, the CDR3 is TGTGCCAGTAGTACGACAGGGGGGAACACTGAAGCTTTCTTT.

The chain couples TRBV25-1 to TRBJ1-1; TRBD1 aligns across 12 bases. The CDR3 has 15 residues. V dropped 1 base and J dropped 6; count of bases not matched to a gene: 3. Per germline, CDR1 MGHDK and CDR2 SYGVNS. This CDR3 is CASSESGTGGSEAFF. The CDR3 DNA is TGTGCCAGCAGTGAATCCGGGACAGGGGGCTCTGAAGCTTTCTTT.

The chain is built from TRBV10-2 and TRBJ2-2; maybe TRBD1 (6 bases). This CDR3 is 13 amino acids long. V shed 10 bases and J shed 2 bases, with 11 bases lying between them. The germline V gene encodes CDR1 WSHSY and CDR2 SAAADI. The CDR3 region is CATQGQNTGELFF. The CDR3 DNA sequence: TGCGCCACCCAGGGACAAAACACCGGGGAGCTGTTTTTT.

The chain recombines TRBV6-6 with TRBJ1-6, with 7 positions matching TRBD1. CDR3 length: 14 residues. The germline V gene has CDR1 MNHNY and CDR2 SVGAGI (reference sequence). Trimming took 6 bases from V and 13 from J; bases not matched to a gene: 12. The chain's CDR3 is CASSLRGPGSPLHF. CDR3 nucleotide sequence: TGTGCCAGCAGCCTTAGGGGGCCCGGGTCGCCCCTCCACTTT.

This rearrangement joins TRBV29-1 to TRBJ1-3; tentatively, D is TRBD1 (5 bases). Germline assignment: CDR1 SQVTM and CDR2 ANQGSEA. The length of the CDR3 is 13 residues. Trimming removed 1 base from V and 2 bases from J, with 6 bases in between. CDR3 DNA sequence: TGCAGCGTTGAAGGCAGGGCTGGAAACACCATATATTTT. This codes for CSVEGRAGNTIYF.

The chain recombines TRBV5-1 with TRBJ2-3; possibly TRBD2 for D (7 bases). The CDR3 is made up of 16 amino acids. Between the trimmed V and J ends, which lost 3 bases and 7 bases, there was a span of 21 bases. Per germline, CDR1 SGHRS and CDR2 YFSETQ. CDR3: CASSYPRGARPNTQYF. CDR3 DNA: TGCGCCAGCAGCTACCCCCGGGGGGCCCGACCGAATACGCAGTATTTT.

In DNA, the CDR3 is TGTGCCAGTAGCCGGACAGGGGGCCTATCCTTTTACGAGCAGTACTTC. Translation gives CASSRTGGLSFYEQYF. The rearrangement uses TRBV19 and TRBJ2-7; 11 nucleotides line up with TRBD1. The V gene's germline CDR1 is LNHDA and CDR2 SQIVND (reference sequence). V gave up 6 bases and J gave up 4 bases; unmatched junction bases: 11. The CDR3 is made up of 16 amino acids.

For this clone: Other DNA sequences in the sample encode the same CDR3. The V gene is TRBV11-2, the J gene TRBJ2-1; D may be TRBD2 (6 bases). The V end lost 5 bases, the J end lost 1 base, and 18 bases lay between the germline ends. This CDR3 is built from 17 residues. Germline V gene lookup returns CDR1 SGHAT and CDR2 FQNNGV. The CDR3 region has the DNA TGTGCCAGCAGCCCACGCCTGGGGGGAAGTTCCTACAATGAGCAGTTCTTC. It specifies CASSPRLGGSSYNEQFF.

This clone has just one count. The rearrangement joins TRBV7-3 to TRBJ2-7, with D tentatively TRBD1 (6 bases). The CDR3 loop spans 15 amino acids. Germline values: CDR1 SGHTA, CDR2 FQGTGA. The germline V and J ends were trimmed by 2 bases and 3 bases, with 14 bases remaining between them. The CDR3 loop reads CASSLGPGVHYEQYF. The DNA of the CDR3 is TGTGCCAGCAGCTTAGGCCCAGGGGTCCACTACGAGCAGTACTTC.

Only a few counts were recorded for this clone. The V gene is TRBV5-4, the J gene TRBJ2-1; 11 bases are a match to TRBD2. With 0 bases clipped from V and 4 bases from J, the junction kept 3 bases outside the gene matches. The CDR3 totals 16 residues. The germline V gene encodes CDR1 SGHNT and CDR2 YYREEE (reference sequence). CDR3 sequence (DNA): TGTGCCAGCAGCTTGGATCTAGCGGGAGGATACAATGAGCAGTTCTTC. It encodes CASSLDLAGGYNEQFF.

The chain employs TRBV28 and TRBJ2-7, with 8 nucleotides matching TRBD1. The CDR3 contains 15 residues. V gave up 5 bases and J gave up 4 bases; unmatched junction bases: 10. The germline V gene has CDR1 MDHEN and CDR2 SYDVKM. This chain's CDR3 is CASSAPRGLSYEQYF. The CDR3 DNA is TGTGCCAGCAGTGCCCCCAGGGGGCTTTCTTACGAGCAGTACTTC. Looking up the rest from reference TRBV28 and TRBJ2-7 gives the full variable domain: DVKVTQSSRYLVKRTGEKVFLECVQDMDHENMFWYRQDPGLGLRLIYFSYDVKMKEKGDIPEGYSVSREKKERFSLILESASTNQTSMYLCASSAPRGLSYEQYFGPGTRLTVT.

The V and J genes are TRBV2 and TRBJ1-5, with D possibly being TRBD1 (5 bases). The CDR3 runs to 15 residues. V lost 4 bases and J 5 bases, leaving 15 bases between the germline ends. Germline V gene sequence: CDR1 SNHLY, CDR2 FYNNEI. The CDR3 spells CASSVEGWGHQPQHF. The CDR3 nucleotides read TGTGCCAGCAGTGTGGAGGGGTGGGGTCATCAGCCCCAGCATTTT.

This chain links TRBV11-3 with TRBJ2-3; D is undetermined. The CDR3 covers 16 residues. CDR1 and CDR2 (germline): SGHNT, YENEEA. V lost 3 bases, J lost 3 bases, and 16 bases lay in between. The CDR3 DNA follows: TGTGCCAGCAGCTTCCTGAATAGCCGTGGTACAGATACGCAGTATTTT. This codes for CASSFLNSRGTDTQYF.

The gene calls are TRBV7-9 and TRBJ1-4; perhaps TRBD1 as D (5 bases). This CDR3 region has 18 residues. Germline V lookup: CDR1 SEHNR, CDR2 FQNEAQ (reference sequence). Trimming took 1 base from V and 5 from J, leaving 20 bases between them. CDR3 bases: TGTGCCAGCAGCTTAGGGCAGGGCTCCAGCCCTACGAATGAAAAACTGTTTTTT. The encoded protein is CASSLGQGSSPTNEKLFF.

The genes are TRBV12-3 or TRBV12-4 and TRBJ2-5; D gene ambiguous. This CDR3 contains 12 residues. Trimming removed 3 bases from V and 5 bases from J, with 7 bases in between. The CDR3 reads CASSFSLETQYF. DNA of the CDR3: TGTGCCAGCAGTTTCTCGTTGGAGACCCAGTACTTC.

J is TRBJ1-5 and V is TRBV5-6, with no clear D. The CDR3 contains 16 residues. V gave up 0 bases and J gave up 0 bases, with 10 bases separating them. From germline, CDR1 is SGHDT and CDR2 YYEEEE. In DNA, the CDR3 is TGTGCCAGCAGCTTGGGGGCAGCTCCTAGCAATCAGCCCCAGCATTTT. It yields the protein CASSLGAAPSNQPQHF. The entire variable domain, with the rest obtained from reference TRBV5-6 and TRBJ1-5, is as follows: DAGVTQSPTHLIKTRGQQVTLRCSPKSGHDTVSWYQQALGQGPQFIFQYYEEEERQRGNFPDRFSGHQFPNYSSELNVNALLLGDSALYLCASSLGAAPSNQPQHFGDGTRLSIL.